Below, one T cell receptor (beta chain) is given with its context. The assay was immunoSEQ multiplex PCR, and TCRdb's table has in-frame clones only and misses some. The table lists 150,000 to 200,000 clones, roughly 80% of them singletons. These data come from a study of blood T cell repertoires in COVID-19. This CDR3 is 15 amino acids long. From germline, CDR1 is SGHTA and CDR2 FQGNSA. The germline V and J ends were trimmed by 1 base and 11 bases, with 19 bases remaining between them. The chain combines TRBV7-2 with TRBJ2-3; D perhaps matches TRBD2 (5 bases). This receptor was taken from an older woman with acute COVID-19. Sample: PBMCs or T cells enriched from blood (not recorded which). CDR3 loop: CASSLDRLTSEKQYF. As DNA, the CDR3 is TGTGCCAGCAGCTTAGATCGACTAACGTCGGAGAAGCAGTATTTT.